A selection of T cell receptor beta chains follows, all from one sample in a study of cytomegalovirus exposure and HLA in healthy donors. The protocol was immunoSEQ multiplex PCR, while the TCRdb copy is restricted to in-frame clones and leaves out a portion. Found here are under 130,000 clones, over 70% of them singletons; the top ten hold less than 2.5%. Sequenced input: PBMCs. The source of these receptors is a man younger than 40 in good health and CMV-seronegative. Each CDR3 is given without its conserved first and last residue. Not all rows give a size; the values are once, few, many and, for expanded clones, a class.

V gene	J gene	clone size	CDR3 protein
TRBV9	TRBJ1-1	-	ASSVARVNTEAF
TRBV19	TRBJ2-7	-	ASSIRSEQRTYEQY
TRBV10-2	TRBJ1-4	-	ASSEAENEKLF
TRBV19	TRBJ2-1	few	ASGPRYNEQF
TRBV6-6	TRBJ2-4	-	ASSYPSGVAKNIQY
TRBV15	TRBJ2-1	-	ATNTGDRGWNEQF
TRBV19	TRBJ1-5	once	ASSSTEHQPQH
TRBV7-2	TRBJ1-5	few	ASSPQGNQPQH
TRBV10-3	TRBJ1-5	few	AISRQGDQPQH
TRBV5-1	TRBJ1-4	-	ASSLGGGRTTNEKLF
TRBV29-1	TRBJ1-2	-	SVGIRTANYGYT
TRBV6-6	TRBJ1-4	few	ASRDPGIDEKLF
TRBV28	TRBJ2-1	-	ASSLPGQLVALYNEQF
TRBV2	TRBJ2-7	-	ASTLVGQGVPEQY
TRBV4-1	TRBJ2-7	few	ASSPGTFYEQY
TRBV29-1	TRBJ1-3	-	SVEESVGNTIY
TRBV6-6	TRBJ1-5	few	ASSRGQGAGQPQH
TRBV19	TRBJ1-3	-	ASSMGRSGNTIY
TRBV19	TRBJ1-1	-	ASSPRDRETEAF
TRBV10-3	TRBJ1-5	few	AISERGHGDSNQPQH
TRBV7-2	TRBJ1-1	once	ASSLEGNTEAF
TRBV7-2	TRBJ1-5	few	ASSSGQGDQPQH
TRBV29-1	TRBJ1-1	-	SVAQSNTEAF
TRBV23-1	TRBJ1-4	-	ASSQSSSTNEKLF
TRBV7-9	TRBJ2-5	-	ASSPGTGGTETQY
TRBV7-2	TRBJ1-5	-	ASSLQENQPQH
TRBV7-9	TRBJ2-7	-	ASSWDFAPEQY
TRBV18	TRBJ2-2	-	ASSPRITGHLGNTGELF
TRBV18	TRBJ2-1	-	ASSPATSAYNEQF
TRBV4-1	TRBJ1-2	-	ASSQVGTANYGYT
TRBV9	TRBJ1-1	-	ASSSQQHTEAF
TRBV5-4	TRBJ1-1	once	ASSLAQTGNTEAF
TRBV2	TRBJ2-3	-	ASSRTSGRGTDTQY
TRBV15	TRBJ2-3	-	ATRTFSGGDTQY
TRBV7-7	TRBJ1-5	once	ASSLDSNQPQH
TRBV6-5	TRBJ1-1	once	ASSSSFLENTEAF
TRBV5-1	TRBJ2-3	-	ASSLEAFGGGPYFTDTQY
TRBV11-3	TRBJ2-6	-	ASSPRDNNVLT
TRBV2	TRBJ1-1	-	ASNKGLGAPEAF
TRBV7-2	TRBJ2-3	-	ASRPYVALDTQY
TRBV5-1	TRBJ2-7	-	ASSLDGGSSYEQY
TRBV4-3	TRBJ1-2	-	ASSQDLGVLLAAYGYT
TRBV7-6	TRBJ2-7	-	ASSRTSGRYEQY
TRBV6-1	TRBJ1-2	-	ASSLWTGLNYGYT
TRBV6-1	TRBJ1-1	once	ASSEAPGGSNTEAF
TRBV6-5	TRBJ1-1	-	ASSEAVNTEAF
TRBV4-3	TRBJ1-2	-	ASSLQANYGYT
TRBV6-1	TRBJ2-3	few	ASELTGASTDTQY
TRBV5-4	TRBJ2-7	few	ASSLDPGGEQY
TRBV30	TRBJ2-2	-	AWSAAPFTSGGPYTGELF
TRBV5-8	TRBJ2-1	-	ASSLGTATYNEQF
TRBV5-4	TRBJ2-5	-	ASSFGPAARGNQETQY
TRBV2	TRBJ2-7	-	ASSLLAGPYEQY
TRBV6-1	TRBJ2-7	once	APEMRAREKDEQY
TRBV7-6	TRBJ2-3	-	ASSLVGAGAQY